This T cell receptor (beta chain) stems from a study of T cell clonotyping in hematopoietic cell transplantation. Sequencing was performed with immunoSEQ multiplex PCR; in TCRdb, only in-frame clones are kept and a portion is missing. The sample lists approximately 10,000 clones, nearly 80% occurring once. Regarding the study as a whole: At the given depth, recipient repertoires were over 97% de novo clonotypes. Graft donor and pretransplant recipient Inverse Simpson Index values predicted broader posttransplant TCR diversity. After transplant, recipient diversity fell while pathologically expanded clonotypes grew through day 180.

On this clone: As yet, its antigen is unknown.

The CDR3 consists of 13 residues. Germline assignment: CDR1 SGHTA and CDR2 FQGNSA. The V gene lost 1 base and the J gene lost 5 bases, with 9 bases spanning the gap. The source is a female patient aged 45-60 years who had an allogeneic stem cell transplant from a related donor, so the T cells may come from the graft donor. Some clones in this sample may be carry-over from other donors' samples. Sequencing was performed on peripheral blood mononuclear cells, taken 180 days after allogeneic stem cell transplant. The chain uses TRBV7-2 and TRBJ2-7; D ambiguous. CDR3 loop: CASSLVLSNEQYF. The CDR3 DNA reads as TGTGCCAGCAGCTTAGTTCTTAGCAACGAGCAGTACTTC.